This T cell receptor (beta chain) was captured in a study of tumor and adjacent non-tumor tissue in lung cancer. Study summary: Stage I to III disease affected 9 to 10 men and about five women aged about 31 to 85. General study findings and limits: In normal lung, the top 100 clones were significantly more dominant than in tumor. Compared with tumor, normal lung showed significantly lower TCR diversity.

This CDR3 region has 13 residues. CDR1 and CDR2 (germline): DFQATT, SNEGSKA (reference sequence). TCRbeta libraries were built with three rounds of nested PCR, modified from ARM-PCR. TCRdb re-analysed the multiplex PCR reads in MiXCR, keeping a single row per CDR3 protein. The sample consists of 90,000 to 100,000 distinct CDR3 sequences, 80% of them appearing once. This sample's RNA came from whole unsorted tissue. The normal lung tissue was taken more than 3 cm from the tumor edge. Donors were chemotherapy-naive, newly diagnosed lung cancer surgical patients in China, August–late 2014. Points on this clonotype: Its antigen is currently unknown. A junction boundary mismatches the germline segment, possibly from a read error.

The source of this sequence is a man aged 60 to 69 with small cell lung cancer. The J gene is TRBJ1-2, the V gene TRBV20-1; 7 bases agree with TRBD1. Sequenced input: distant non-tumor lung tissue. The CDR3 sequence: CSVREETGNGYTF. The CDR3 coding sequence is TGCAGTGTTAGAGAGGAGACAGGGAATGGCTACACCTTC.